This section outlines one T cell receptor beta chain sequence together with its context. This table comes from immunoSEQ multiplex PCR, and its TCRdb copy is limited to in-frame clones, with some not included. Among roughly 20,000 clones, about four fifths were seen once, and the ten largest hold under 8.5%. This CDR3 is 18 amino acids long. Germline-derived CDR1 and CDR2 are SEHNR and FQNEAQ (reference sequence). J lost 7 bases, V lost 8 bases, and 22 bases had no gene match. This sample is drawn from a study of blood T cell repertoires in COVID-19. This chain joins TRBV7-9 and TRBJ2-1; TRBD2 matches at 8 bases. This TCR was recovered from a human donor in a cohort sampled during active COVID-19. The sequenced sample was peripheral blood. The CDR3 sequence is CASVSRGLGHGLGNEQFF. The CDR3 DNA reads TGTGCCAGCGTCTCGCGGGGACTAGGCCACGGCCTAGGAAATGAGCAGTTCTTC.